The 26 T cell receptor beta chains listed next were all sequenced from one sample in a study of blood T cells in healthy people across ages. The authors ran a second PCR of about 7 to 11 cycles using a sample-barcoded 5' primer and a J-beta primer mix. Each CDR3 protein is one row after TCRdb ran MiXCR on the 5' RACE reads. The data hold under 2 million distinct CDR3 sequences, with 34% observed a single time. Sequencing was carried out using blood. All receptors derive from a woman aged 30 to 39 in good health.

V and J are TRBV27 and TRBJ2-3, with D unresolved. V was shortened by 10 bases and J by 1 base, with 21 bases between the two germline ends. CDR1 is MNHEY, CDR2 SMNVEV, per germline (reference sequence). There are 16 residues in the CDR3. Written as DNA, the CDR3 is TGTGCCAACAGCCTTTCGTCCGGAGCTGGCACAGATACGCAGTATTTT. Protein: CANSLSSGAGTDTQYF.

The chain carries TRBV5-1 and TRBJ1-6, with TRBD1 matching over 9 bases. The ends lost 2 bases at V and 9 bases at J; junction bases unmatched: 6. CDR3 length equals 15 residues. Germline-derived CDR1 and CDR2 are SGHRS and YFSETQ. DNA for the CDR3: TGCGCCAGCAGCTTCCAGGGACAGGGTTCTTCACCCCTCCACTTT. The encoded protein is CASSFQGQGSSPLHF. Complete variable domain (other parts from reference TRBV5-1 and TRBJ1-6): KAGVTQTPRYLIKTRGQQVTLSCSPISGHRSVSWYQQTPGQGLQFLFEYFSETQRNKGNFPGRFSGRQFSNSRSEMNVSTLELGDSALYLCASSFQGQGSSPLHFGNGTRLTVT.

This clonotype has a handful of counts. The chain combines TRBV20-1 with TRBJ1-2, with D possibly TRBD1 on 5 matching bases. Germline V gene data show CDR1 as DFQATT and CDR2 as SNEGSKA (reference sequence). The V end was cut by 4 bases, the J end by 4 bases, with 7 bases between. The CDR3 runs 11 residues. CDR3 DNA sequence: TGCAGTGCTATCCAGGGCTATGGCTACACCTTC. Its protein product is CSAIQGYGYTF.

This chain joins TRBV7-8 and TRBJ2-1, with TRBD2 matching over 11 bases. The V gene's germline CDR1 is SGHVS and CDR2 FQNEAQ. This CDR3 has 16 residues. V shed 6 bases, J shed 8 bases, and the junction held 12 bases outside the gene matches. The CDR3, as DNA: TGTGCCAGCAGGAGTAGCGGGAGGGGGTGGGTCGATGAGCAGTTCTTC. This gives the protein CASRSSGRGWVDEQFF.

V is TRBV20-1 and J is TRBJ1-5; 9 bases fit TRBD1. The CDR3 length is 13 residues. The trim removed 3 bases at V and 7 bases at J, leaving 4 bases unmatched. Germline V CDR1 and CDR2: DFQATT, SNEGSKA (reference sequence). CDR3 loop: CSARTGGRQPQHF. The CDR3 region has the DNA TGCAGTGCTAGGACAGGGGGAAGGCAGCCCCAGCATTTT.

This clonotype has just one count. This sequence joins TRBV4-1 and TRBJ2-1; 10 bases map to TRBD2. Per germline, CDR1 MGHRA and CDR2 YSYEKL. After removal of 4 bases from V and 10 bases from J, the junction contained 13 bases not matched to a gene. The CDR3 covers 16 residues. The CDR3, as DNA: TGCGCCAGCAGCCGGGGAAGCGGGAGGGCCCGGGGAGAGCAGTTCTTC. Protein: CASSRGSGRARGEQFF.

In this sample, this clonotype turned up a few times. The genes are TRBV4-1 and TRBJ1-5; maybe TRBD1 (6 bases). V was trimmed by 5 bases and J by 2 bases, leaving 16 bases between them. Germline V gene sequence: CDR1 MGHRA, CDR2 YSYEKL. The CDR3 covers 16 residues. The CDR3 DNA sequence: TGCGCCAGCAGCAGACAGGTTGACGTGGGCAATCAGCCCCAGCATTTT. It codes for CASSRQVDVGNQPQHF.

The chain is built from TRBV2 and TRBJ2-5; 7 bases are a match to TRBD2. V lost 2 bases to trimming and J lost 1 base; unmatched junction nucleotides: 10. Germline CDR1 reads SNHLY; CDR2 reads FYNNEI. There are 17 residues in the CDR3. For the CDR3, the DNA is TGTGCCAGCAGTGAAAATTTTGCTAGCGGCCCCCAAGAGACCCAGTACTTC. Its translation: CASSENFASGPQETQYF.

The CDR3 region has the DNA TGTGCCACCAGCAAATCCCTAGGGCAGTTCTATGGCTACACCTTC. Encoded protein: CATSKSLGQFYGYTF. J is TRBJ1-2 and V is TRBV15; D unclear. Trimming cost V 4 bases and J 4 bases, with 16 bases left between them. The V gene's germline CDR1 is LNHNV and CDR2 YYDKDF (reference sequence). The CDR3 length is 15 residues.

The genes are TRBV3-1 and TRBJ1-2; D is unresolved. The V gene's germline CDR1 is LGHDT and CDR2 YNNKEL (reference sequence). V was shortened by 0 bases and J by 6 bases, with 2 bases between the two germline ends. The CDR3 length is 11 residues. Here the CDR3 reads CASSQDNGYTF. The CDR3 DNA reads TGTGCCAGCAGCCAAGATAATGGCTACACCTTC.

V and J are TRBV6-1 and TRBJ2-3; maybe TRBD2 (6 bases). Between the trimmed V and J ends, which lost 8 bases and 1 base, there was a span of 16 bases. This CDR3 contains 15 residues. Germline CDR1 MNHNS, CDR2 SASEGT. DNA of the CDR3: TGTGCCAGCTCCGAGGTGGCTAGCGGCACAGATACGCAGTATTTT. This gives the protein CASSEVASGTDTQYF.

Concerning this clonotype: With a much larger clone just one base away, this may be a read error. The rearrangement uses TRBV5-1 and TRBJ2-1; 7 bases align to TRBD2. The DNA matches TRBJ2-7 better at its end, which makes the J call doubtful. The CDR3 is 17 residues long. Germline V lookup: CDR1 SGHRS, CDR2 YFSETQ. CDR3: CASSSASGSSSYNEQYF. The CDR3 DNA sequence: TGCGCCAGCAGTTCAGCTAGCGGCTCGAGCTCCTACAATGAGCAGTACTTC.

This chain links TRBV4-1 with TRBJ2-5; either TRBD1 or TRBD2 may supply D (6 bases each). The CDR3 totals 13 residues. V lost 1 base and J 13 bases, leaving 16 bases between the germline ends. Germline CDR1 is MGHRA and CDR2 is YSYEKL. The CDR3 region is CASSQAGDWVWYF. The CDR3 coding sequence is TGCGCCAGCAGCCAAGCAGGGGACTGGGTTTGGTACTTC.

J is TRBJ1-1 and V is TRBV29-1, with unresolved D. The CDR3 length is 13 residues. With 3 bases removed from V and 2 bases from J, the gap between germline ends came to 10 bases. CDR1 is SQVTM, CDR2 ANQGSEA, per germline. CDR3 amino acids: CSVDLNRNTEAFF. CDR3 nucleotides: TGCAGCGTTGACTTGAACAGAAACACTGAAGCTTTCTTT. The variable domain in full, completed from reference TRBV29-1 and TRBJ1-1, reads SAVISQKPSRDICQRGTSLTIQCQVDSQVTMMFWYRQQPGQSLTLIATANQGSEATYESGFVIDKFPISRPNLTFSTLTVSNMSPEDSSIYLCSVDLNRNTEAFFGQGTRLTVV.

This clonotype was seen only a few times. CDR3 DNA sequence: TGTGCCAGCAGTCTCACATGGACAGGGTTCGGCTACACCTTC. Its protein product is CASSLTWTGFGYTF. This chain uses TRBV25-1 with TRBJ1-2, with 8 bases fitting TRBD1. From germline, CDR1 is MGHDK and CDR2 SYGVNS. V was clipped by 5 bases and J by 8 bases; unmatched bases: 10. There are 14 residues in the CDR3.

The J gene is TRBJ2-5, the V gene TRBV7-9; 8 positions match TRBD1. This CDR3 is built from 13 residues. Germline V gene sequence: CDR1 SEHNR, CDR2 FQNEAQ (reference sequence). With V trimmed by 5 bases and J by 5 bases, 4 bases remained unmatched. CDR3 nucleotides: TGTGCCAGCAGCGACAGGGGTGTGGAGACCCAGTACTTC. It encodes CASSDRGVETQYF.

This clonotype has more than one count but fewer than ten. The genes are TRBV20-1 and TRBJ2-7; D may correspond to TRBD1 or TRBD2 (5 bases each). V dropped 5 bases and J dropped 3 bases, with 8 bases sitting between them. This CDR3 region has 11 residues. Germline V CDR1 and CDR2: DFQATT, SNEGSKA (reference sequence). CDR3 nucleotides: TGCAGTGCTGGGGGTCACTACGAGCAGTACTTC. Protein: CSAGGHYEQYF.

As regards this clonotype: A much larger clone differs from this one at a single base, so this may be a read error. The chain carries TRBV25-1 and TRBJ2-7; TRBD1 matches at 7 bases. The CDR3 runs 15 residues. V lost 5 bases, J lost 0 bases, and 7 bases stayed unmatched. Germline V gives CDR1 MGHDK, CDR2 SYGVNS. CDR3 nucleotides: TGTGCCAGCAGTAGAACCGGGACAGTCTCCTACGAGCAGTACTTC. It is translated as CASSRTGTVSYEQYF.

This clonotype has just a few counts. This CDR3 is CSAPGLAGASEQYF. The CDR3 DNA follows: TGCAGTGCTCCTGGACTAGCGGGAGCATCCGAGCAGTACTTC. The J gene is TRBJ2-7, the V gene TRBV20-1, with TRBD2 matching 13 bases. The length of the CDR3 is 14 residues. V shed 5 bases, J shed 6 bases, and the junction held 7 bases outside the gene matches. The germline gives CDR1 DFQATT, CDR2 SNEGSKA (reference sequence).

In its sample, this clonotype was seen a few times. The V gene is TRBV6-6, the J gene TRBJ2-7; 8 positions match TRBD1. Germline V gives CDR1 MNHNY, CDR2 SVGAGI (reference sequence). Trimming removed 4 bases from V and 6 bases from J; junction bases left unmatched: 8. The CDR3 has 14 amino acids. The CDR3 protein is CASSFPGQVSEQYF. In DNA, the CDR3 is TGTGCCAGCAGTTTTCCGGGACAGGTGAGCGAGCAGTACTTC.

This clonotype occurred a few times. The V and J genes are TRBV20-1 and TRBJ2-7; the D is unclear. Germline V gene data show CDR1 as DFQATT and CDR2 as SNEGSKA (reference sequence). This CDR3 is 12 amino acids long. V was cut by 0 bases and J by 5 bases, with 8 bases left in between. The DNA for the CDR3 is TGCAGTGCTAGAGATCAAACTAACGAGCAGTACTTC. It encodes CSARDQTNEQYF.

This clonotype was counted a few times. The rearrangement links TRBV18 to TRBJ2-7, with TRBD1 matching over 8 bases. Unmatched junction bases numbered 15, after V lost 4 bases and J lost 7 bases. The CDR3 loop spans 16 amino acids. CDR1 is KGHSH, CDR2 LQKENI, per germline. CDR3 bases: TGTGCCAGCTCACAGATGCAATGGACAGGGTACGAGGAGCAGTACTTC. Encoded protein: CASSQMQWTGYEEQYF.

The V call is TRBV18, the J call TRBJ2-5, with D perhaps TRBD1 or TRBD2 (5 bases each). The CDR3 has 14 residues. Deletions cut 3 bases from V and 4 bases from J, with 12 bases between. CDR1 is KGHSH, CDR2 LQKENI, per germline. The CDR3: CASSPNGAPETQYF. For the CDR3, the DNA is TGTGCCAGCTCACCGAACGGGGCCCCAGAGACCCAGTACTTC.

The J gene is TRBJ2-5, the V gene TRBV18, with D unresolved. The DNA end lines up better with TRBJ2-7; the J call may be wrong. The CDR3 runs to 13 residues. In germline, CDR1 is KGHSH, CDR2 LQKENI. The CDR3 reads CASSRGIENEQYF. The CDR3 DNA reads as TGTGCCAGCTCACGGGGAATAGAGAACGAGCAGTACTTC.

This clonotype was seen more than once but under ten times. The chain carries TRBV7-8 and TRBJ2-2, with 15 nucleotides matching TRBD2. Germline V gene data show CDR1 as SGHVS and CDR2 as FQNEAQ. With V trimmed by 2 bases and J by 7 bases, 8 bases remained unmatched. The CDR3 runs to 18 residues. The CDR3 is CASSLSTGLAGGIGELFF. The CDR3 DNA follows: TGTGCCAGCAGCTTATCTACCGGACTAGCGGGAGGGATCGGGGAGCTGTTTTTT.

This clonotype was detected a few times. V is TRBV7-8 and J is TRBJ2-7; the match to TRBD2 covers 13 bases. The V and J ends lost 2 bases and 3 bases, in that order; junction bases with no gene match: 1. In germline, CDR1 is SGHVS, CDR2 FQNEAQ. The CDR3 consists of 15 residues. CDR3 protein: CASSLWTSGSYEQYF. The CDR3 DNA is TGTGCCAGCAGCTTATGGACTAGCGGGAGCTACGAGCAGTACTTC.